The 23 T cell receptor beta chains listed next were all sequenced from one sample in a study of CD8+ T cells in alopecia areata. RNA was extracted and reverse transcribed into cDNA as the sequencing template. Assay used: immunoSEQ multiplex PCR; TCRdb lists only in-frame clones, some missing. The sample contains some 120,000 clones, approximately 47% of which appear only once. What was sequenced was NKG2D-low CD8+ T cells sorted from blood. The receptors originated from a human donor with alopecia areata.

The chain is built from TRBV13 and TRBJ2-3, with D unclear. Germline V CDR1 and CDR2: PRHDT, FYEKMQ (reference sequence). This CDR3 is built from 12 residues. Deletions cut 5 bases from V and 3 bases from J, with 6 bases between. Here the CDR3 DNA reads TGTGCCAGCAGCCCGGAGACAGATACGCAGTATTTT. Encoded protein: CASSPETDTQYF.

This clone was found a few times. The rearrangement links TRBV5-6 to TRBJ1-5; 8 bases align to TRBD1. Losses at the gene ends were 5 bases for V and 6 bases for J; bases not matched to a gene: 7. Germline V gives CDR1 SGHDT, CDR2 YYEEEE. This CDR3 region has 14 residues. The CDR3, as DNA: TGTGCCAGCAGTTTCGGACAGGGCGGTCAGCCCCAGCATTTT. Translation gives CASSFGQGGQPQHF. Full variable domain (rest looked up from reference TRBV5-6 and TRBJ1-5): DAGVTQSPTHLIKTRGQQVTLRCSPKSGHDTVSWYQQALGQGPQFIFQYYEEEERQRGNFPDRFSGHQFPNYSSELNVNALLLGDSALYLCASSFGQGGQPQHFGDGTRLSIL.

DNA for the CDR3: TGTGCCAGCAGCCAATACAGGGACTATGGCTACACCTTC. This gives the protein CASSQYRDYGYTF. V gene TRBV14 combines with J gene TRBJ1-2; D perhaps matches TRBD1 (6 bases). Germline CDR1 is SGHDN and CDR2 is FVKESK. The ends were cut back, 2 bases at V and 3 bases at J, with 7 bases in the middle. CDR3 length equals 13 residues.

The CDR3 nucleotides read TGTGCCCTGTGGGAGGAGACCCAGTACTTC. This codes for CALWEETQYF. This sequence joins TRBV30 and TRBJ2-5, with D possibly matching TRBD2 (5 bases). The V gene lost 8 bases and the J gene lost 5 bases, with 9 bases spanning the gap. The length of the CDR3 is 10 residues. Germline V gene sequence: CDR1 GTSNPN, CDR2 SVGIG (reference sequence).

The chain joins TRBV30 to TRBJ1-1; D perhaps matches TRBD1 (5 bases). CDR1 GTSNPN and CDR2 SVGIG come from the germline V gene (reference sequence). There are 13 residues in the CDR3. Trimming left V 3 bases short and J 4 bases short, with 12 bases between. CDR3 sequence: CAWSPGRVTEAFF. CDR3 nucleotides: TGTGCCTGGAGCCCAGGCAGGGTCACTGAAGCTTTCTTT.

The chain links TRBV29-1 to TRBJ1-2; D may be TRBD1 (6 bases). With 6 bases removed from V and 0 bases from J, the gap between germline ends came to 11 bases. Germline CDR1 SQVTM, CDR2 ANQGSEA. This CDR3 has 13 amino acids. CDR3 bases: TGCAGCGTCGAACAGGGAGCTAACTATGGCTACACCTTC. It is translated as CSVEQGANYGYTF.

The chain couples TRBV29-1 to TRBJ2-7; D gene ambiguous. The germline CDR1 and CDR2 sequences are SQVTM and ANQGSEA. The V end lost 7 bases, the J end lost 6 bases, and 16 bases lay between the germline ends. This CDR3 comprises 12 residues. CDR3 coding DNA: TGCAGCGCCGAGACCGGGCCCAGCGAGCAGTACTTC. It yields the protein CSAETGPSEQYF.

The genes are TRBV5-1 and TRBJ2-7; a possible D gene is TRBD2 (6 bases). The CDR3 has 15 amino acids. V lost 0 bases and J 3 bases, leaving 13 bases between the germline ends. From germline, CDR1 is SGHRS and CDR2 YFSETQ. This chain's CDR3 is CASSLEGGIIYEQYF. In DNA, the CDR3 is TGCGCCAGCAGCTTGGAAGGAGGGATCATCTACGAGCAGTACTTC.

The V and J genes are TRBV28 and TRBJ2-5, with D uncertain. Germline CDR1 is MDHEN and CDR2 is SYDVKM. Trimming stripped 3 bases from V and 5 bases from J, with 7 bases between. The CDR3 length is 12 residues. The CDR3 sequence is CASSFPVETQYF. As DNA, the CDR3 is TGTGCCAGCAGTTTTCCGGTGGAGACCCAGTACTTC.

The chain joins TRBV29-1 to TRBJ2-1; D is undetermined. Trimming took off 3 bases at V and 0 bases at J, with 15 bases between the two ends. Germline V gene data show CDR1 as SQVTM and CDR2 as ANQGSEA. This CDR3 has 16 residues. The CDR3 bases are TGCAGCGTTGATGCCTGGGCGGCAAGCTCCTACAATGAGCAGTTCTTC. This encodes CSVDAWAASSYNEQFF.

V is TRBV7-2 and J is TRBJ2-5; TRBD2 is a possible D gene (6 bases). V was pared by 4 bases and J by 2 bases, with 8 bases between. The CDR3 extends over 13 amino acids. Germline CDR1 and CDR2: SGHTA and FQGNSA. The CDR3 DNA reads as TGTGCCAGCAGCTCGGGACTTCAAGAGACCCAGTACTTC. It specifies CASSSGLQETQYF.

Turning to this clone: Other DNA sequences in this sample translate to the same CDR3. This chain links TRBV4-1 with TRBJ2-5; TRBD2 is a possible D gene (6 bases). Trimming pared 4 bases from V and 4 bases from J, leaving 7 bases between. CDR3 size: 12 residues. CDR1 MGHRA and CDR2 YSYEKL come from the germline V gene. CDR3 nucleotide sequence: TGCGCCAGCAGCCCCGGGGGAGAGACCCAGTACTTC. Residues: CASSPGGETQYF.

V and J are TRBV29-1 and TRBJ2-1, with D perhaps TRBD1 (7 bases). Trimming took off 7 bases at V and 5 bases at J, with 12 bases between the two ends. The CDR3 has 12 amino acids. Germline-derived CDR1 and CDR2 are SQVTM and ANQGSEA. This CDR3 is CSALRGDNEQFF. The CDR3 DNA follows: TGCAGCGCCCTCAGGGGGGACAATGAGCAGTTCTTC.

This clone has a single count. The CDR3 DNA reads TGCGCCAGCATAGAACGGCCGGAGGACACTGAAGCTTTCTTT. It translates to CASIERPEDTEAFF. The chain recombines TRBV5-1 with TRBJ1-1; D gene uncertain. The length of the CDR3 is 14 residues. V shed 6 bases and J shed 3 bases, with 15 bases lying between them. The V gene's germline CDR1 is SGHRS and CDR2 YFSETQ.

J is TRBJ2-3 and V is TRBV5-6; D might be TRBD1 (5 bases). The CDR3 is 12 residues long. Looked up from germline, CDR1 is SGHDT and CDR2 is YYEEEE. Trimming stripped 4 bases from V and 5 bases from J, with 8 bases between. The CDR3 protein is CASSVQGDTQYF. CDR3 sequence (DNA): TGTGCCAGCAGCGTGCAGGGAGATACGCAGTATTTT.

This clone came up a few times. The V gene is TRBV29-1, the J gene TRBJ2-3, with D possibly matching TRBD1 (6 bases). CDR1 is SQVTM and CDR2 is ANQGSEA in the germline V gene. The CDR3 spans 14 residues. The ends were cut back, 4 bases at V and 4 bases at J, with 15 bases in the middle. CDR3 in amino acids: CSVVWGQGADTQYF. DNA for the CDR3: TGCAGCGTTGTGTGGGGGCAAGGGGCAGATACGCAGTATTTT.

As for this clone: The junction shows a germline mismatch at one end, possibly a read error. The chain combines TRBV2 with TRBJ1-5; D perhaps matches TRBD1 (6 bases). There are 13 residues in the CDR3. Looked up from germline, CDR1 is SNHLY and CDR2 is FYNNEI. For the CDR3, the DNA is TGTGCCAGCAGTGATAGGTCTACAGGGAAATCGTATTTT. Its translation is CASSDRSTGKSYF. The full variable domain, its missing parts supplied by reference TRBV2 and TRBJ1-5, is EPEVTQTPSHQVTQMGQEVILRCVPISNHLYFYWYRQILGQKVEFLVSFYNNEISEKSEIFDDQFSVERPDGSNFTLKIRSTKLEDSAMYFCASSDRSTGKSYFGDGTRLSIL.

Only one count was recorded for this clone. The J gene is TRBJ2-7, the V gene TRBV4-1; D unclear. Trimming pared 0 bases from V and 2 bases from J, leaving 8 bases between. Looked up from germline, CDR1 is MGHRA and CDR2 is YSYEKL. The CDR3 consists of 14 residues. This chain's CDR3 is CASSQEQATYEQYF. In DNA form, the CDR3 reads TGCGCCAGCAGCCAAGAGCAGGCAACCTACGAGCAGTACTTC.

The rearrangement links TRBV6-4 to TRBJ2-1; D unclear. Trimming removed 4 bases from V and 5 bases from J, with 9 bases in between. The CDR3 sequence is 13 residues long. The germline V gene has CDR1 MRHNA and CDR2 SNTAGT. CDR3 in amino acids: CASSGGQHNEQFF. The CDR3 DNA sequence: TGTGCCAGCAGTGGGGGTCAGCACAATGAGCAGTTCTTC.

This chain joins TRBV29-1 and TRBJ1-3, with unresolved D. The CDR3 spans 16 residues. V shed 2 bases and J shed 1 base, with 15 bases lying between them. Germline V CDR1 and CDR2: SQVTM, ANQGSEA. The CDR3 DNA follows: TGCAGCGTTGAATTAGCCGGAGGCTTTTCTGGAAACACCATATATTTT. This gives the protein CSVELAGGFSGNTIYF.

The chain couples TRBV7-9 to TRBJ2-7; TRBD1 is a possible D gene (5 bases). This CDR3 region has 12 residues. The germline V and J ends were trimmed by 8 bases and 3 bases, with 11 bases remaining between them. The germline gives CDR1 SEHNR, CDR2 FQNEAQ (reference sequence). The CDR3 DNA reads as TGTGCCAGCGGGAAGACAGTCTACGAGCAGTACTTC. This encodes CASGKTVYEQYF.

The sample holds a few counts of this clone. This sequence joins TRBV28 and TRBJ2-5; no clear D gene. With 5 bases removed from V and 2 bases from J, the gap between germline ends came to 6 bases. CDR1 and CDR2 from the germline V gene are MDHEN and SYDVKM. The length of the CDR3 is 12 residues. DNA of the CDR3: TGTGCCAGCAGTGACCCGCAAGAGACCCAGTACTTC. Residues: CASSDPQETQYF.

This chain connects TRBV7-8 to TRBJ2-1; D is uncertain. V was pared by 7 bases and J by 5 bases, with 9 bases between. The CDR3 runs 12 residues. The germline gives CDR1 SGHVS, CDR2 FQNEAQ. The CDR3 loop reads CASMGEHNEQFF. The DNA of the CDR3 is TGTGCCAGCATGGGCGAACACAATGAGCAGTTCTTC.